These T cell receptor beta chains were read from a single sample in a study of glioma-infiltrating T cells after dendritic cell vaccination. Sequencing was performed with immunoSEQ multiplex PCR; in TCRdb, only in-frame clones are kept and a portion is missing. The sample consists of fewer than 30,000 clones, roughly 91% of them appearing once. Specimen: blood, collected after dendritic cell vaccination. The source of these receptors is a human donor with glioblastoma. Both conserved end residues are part of each CDR3. The order of the fields is V gene, clone size, D gene, J gene, CDR3 DNA, CDR3 protein. D genes are given only for firm matches. Clone size appears in some rows only: once, few, many, or a class for an expanded clone.

>TRBV6-1|-|TRBD1|TRBJ1-3
TGTGCCAGCAGGACAGGGAATACTAACACCATATATTTT
CASRTGNTNTIYF
>TRBV11-2|-|-|TRBJ2-1
TGTGCCAGCAGCTTACTTCGGCCGGCAGGGGGAGGCAATGAGCAGTTCTTC
CASSLLRPAGGGNEQFF
>TRBV6-1|-|-|TRBJ1-5
TGTGCCAGCAGTGAATTGGGAGGGATTGGCAATCAGCCCCAGCATTTT
CASSELGGIGNQPQHF
>TRBV5-1|-|TRBD2|TRBJ2-3
TGCGCCAGCAGCTTTACTAGCGGGGTCAGGACAGATACGCAGTATTTT
CASSFTSGVRTDTQYF
>TRBV2|few|TRBD1|TRBJ2-2
TGTGCCAGCATGGGGCAGGGGGCGGGCACCGGGGAGCTGTTTTTT
CASMGQGAGTGELFF
>TRBV7-9|once|-|TRBJ2-5
TGTGCCAGCAGCTTGAGAGGGCGGAAGGAGACCCAGTACTTC
CASSLRGRKETQYF
>TRBV19|-|-|TRBJ1-2
TGTGCCAGTAGTATGGGCCGCGAGGGCTACACCTTC
CASSMGREGYTF
>TRBV7-2|-|TRBD1|TRBJ1-2
TGTGCCAGCAGCCTCCAGGGCCGGGGACAGGGGGATCATGGCTACACCTTC
CASSLQGRGQGDHGYTF
>TRBV7-6|-|-|TRBJ1-6
TGTGCCAGCAGCTTAGCCGAGGGAGGTCAAAATTCACCCCTCCACTTT
CASSLAEGGQNSPLHF
>TRBV27|few|TRBD1|TRBJ1-2
TGTGCCAGCAGTCCAATGGCAGGTAGACAGGGGGAAGGCTACACCTTC
CASSPMAGRQGEGYTF
>TRBV5-5|-|-|TRBJ1-2
TGTACCAGCAGCTTCGACGGGAATGGCTACGCCTTC
CTSSFDGNGYAF
>TRBV4-1|-|-|TRBJ2-1
TGCGCCAGCAGCCAAGGTGATAGCGCCAACAATGAGCAGTTCTTC
CASSQGDSANNEQFF
>TRBV7-9|-|-|TRBJ2-7
TGTGCCAGCAGCTTAGTGGCGGGCCAGAGGTCCTACGAGCAGTACTTC
CASSLVAGQRSYEQYF
>TRBV4-1|-|-|TRBJ2-5
TGCGCCAGCAGCCAATCTGGTTGGGGAGCCGAGACCCAGTACTTC
CASSQSGWGAETQYF
>TRBV2|-|-|TRBJ1-1
TGTGCCAGCATACGGACAGTCCGCACTGAAGCTTTCTTT
CASIRTVRTEAFF
>TRBV15|-|-|TRBJ1-6
TGTGCCACCAAGACAGGAATGGAATCACCCCTCCACTTT
CATKTGMESPLHF
>TRBV21-1|few|-|TRBJ2-5
TGTGCCAGCAGAAAACAGGGATGGGAGACCCAGTACTTC
CASRKQGWETQYF
>TRBV11-3|-|TRBD1|TRBJ2-5
TGTGCCAGCAGCAGGACAGGGGAAGAGACCCAGTACTTC
CASSRTGEETQYF
>TRBV6-1|-|TRBD1|TRBJ2-7
TGTGCCAGTCATTCGGACAGGGGGCCGTACGAGCAGTACTTC
CASHSDRGPYEQYF
>TRBV19|-|TRBD1|TRBJ1-5
TGTGCCAGTAGTATAAGAAGGACAGGGGGTAGTCAGCCCCAGCATTTT
CASSIRRTGGSQPQHF
>TRBV6-5|-|TRBD1|TRBJ2-7
TGTGCCAGCAGTTACTCGACTGACAGGGGTTACGAGCAGTACTTC
CASSYSTDRGYEQYF
>TRBV9|once|TRBD2|TRBJ2-1
TGTGCCAGCAGCACACTAGCGGGGGGGCTCAATGAGCAGTTCTTC
CASSTLAGGLNEQFF
>TRBV6-4|-|TRBD2|TRBJ2-3
TGTGCCAGCAGTGACTCGACTAGCGGGGGGGATACGCAGTATTTT
CASSDSTSGGDTQYF
>TRBV25-1|-|-|TRBJ1-2
TGTGCCAGCAGTGAAGGCGGGGCGGGCTATGGCTACACCTTC
CASSEGGAGYGYTF